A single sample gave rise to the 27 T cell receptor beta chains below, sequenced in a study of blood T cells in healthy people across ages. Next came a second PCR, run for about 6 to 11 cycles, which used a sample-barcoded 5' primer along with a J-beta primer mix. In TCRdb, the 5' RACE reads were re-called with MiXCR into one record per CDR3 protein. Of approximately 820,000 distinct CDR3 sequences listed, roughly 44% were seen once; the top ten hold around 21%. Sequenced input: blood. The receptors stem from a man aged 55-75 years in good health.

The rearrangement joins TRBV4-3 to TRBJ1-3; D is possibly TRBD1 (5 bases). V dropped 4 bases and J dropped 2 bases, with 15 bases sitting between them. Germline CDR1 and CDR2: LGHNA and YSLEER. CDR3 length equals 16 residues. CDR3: CASSLTFGGAGNTIYF. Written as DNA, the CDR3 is TGCGCCAGCAGCCTCACCTTCGGGGGGGCTGGAAACACCATATATTTT.

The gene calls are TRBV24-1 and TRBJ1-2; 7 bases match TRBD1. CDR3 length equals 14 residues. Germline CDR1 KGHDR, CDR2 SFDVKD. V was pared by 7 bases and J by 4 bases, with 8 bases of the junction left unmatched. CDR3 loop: CATRMDRSPYGYTF. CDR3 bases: TGTGCCACCAGGATGGACAGGAGCCCCTATGGCTACACCTTC.

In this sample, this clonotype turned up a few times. The CDR3 protein is CSAREDQGRGVKLFF. CDR3 coding DNA: TGCAGTGCTAGAGAGGATCAGGGGCGAGGGGTAAAACTGTTTTTT. The rearrangement links TRBV20-1 to TRBJ1-4; TRBD1 is a possible D gene (6 bases). Germline assignment: CDR1 DFQATT and CDR2 SNEGSKA (reference sequence). The length of the CDR3 is 15 residues. V lost 0 bases, J lost 10 bases, and 18 bases lay in between.

The CDR3 spells CASSFGMGEQFF. CDR3 in DNA: TGTGCCAGCAGTTTTGGGATGGGCGAGCAGTTCTTC. The gene calls are TRBV12-3 or TRBV12-4 and TRBJ2-1; D gene uncertain. This CDR3 has 12 residues. Between the trimmed V and J ends, which lost 3 bases and 10 bases, there was a span of 10 bases.

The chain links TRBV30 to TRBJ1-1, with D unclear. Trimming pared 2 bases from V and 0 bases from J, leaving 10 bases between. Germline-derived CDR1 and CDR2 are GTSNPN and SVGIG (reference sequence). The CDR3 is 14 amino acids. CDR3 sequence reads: CAWSSTSMNTEAFF. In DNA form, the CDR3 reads TGTGCCTGGAGTTCCACTAGTATGAACACTGAAGCTTTCTTT. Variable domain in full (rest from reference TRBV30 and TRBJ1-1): SQTIHQWPATLVQPVGSPLSLECTVEGTSNPNLYWYRQAAGRGLQLLFYSVGIGQISSEVPQNLSASRPQDRQFILSSKKLLLSDSGFYLCAWSSTSMNTEAFFGQGTRLTVV.

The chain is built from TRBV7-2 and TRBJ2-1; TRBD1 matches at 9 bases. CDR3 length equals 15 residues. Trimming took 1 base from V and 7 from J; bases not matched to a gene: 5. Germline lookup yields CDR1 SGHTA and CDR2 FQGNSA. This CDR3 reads CASSLEGTGRNEQFF. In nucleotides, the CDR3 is TGTGCCAGCAGCTTAGAGGGGACAGGGCGGAATGAGCAGTTCTTC.

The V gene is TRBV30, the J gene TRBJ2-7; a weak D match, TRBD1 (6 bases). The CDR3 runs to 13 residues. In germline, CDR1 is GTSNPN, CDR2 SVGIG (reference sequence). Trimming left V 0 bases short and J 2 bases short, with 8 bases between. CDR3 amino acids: CAWSVSGAYEQYF. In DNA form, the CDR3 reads TGTGCCTGGAGTGTGTCAGGGGCCTACGAGCAGTACTTC.

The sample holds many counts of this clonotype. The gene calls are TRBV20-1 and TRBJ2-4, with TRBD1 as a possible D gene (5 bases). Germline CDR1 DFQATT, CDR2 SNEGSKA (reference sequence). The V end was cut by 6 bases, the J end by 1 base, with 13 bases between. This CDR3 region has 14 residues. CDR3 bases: TGCAGTGCACCAGACAGTATGGCCAAAAACATTCAGTACTTC. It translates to CSAPDSMAKNIQYF.

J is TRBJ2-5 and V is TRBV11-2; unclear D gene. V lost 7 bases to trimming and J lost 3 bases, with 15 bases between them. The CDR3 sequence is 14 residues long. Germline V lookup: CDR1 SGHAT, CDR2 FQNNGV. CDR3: CASTDPGREETQYF. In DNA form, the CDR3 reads TGTGCCAGCACTGACCCAGGACGCGAAGAGACCCAGTACTTC.

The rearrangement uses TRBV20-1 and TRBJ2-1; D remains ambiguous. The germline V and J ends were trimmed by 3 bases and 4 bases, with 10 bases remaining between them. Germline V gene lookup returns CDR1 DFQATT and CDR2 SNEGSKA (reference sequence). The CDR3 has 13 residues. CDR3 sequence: CSASEGRYNEQFF. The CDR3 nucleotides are TGCAGTGCTAGTGAAGGTAGATACAATGAGCAGTTCTTC.

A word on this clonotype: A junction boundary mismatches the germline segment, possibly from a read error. The CDR3 nucleotides read TGCGCCAGCAGCCAAGAGAGGGCGGCGACCTCCGACGAGCAGTACTTC. It translates to CASSQERAATSDEQYF. J is TRBJ2-7 and V is TRBV4-3; the D gene is possibly TRBD2 (5 bases). The CDR3 is 16 amino acids. Germline V gives CDR1 LGHNA, CDR2 YSLEER.

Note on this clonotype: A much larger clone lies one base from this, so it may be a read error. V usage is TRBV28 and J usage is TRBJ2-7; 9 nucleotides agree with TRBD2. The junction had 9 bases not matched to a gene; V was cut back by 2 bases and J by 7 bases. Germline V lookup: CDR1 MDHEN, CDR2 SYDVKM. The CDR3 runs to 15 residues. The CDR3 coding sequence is TGTGCCAGCAGTTTAGCGGGGGGGCCAGTCAATGAGCAGTACTTC. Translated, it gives CASSLAGGPVNEQYF.

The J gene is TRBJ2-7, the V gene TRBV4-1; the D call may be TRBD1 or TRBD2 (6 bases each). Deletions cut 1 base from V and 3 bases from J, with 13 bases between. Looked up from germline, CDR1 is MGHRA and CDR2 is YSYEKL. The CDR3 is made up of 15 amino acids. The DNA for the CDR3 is TGCGCCAGCAGCCAAGCCAGGGGAGGCATCTACGAGCAGTACTTC. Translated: CASSQARGGIYEQYF.

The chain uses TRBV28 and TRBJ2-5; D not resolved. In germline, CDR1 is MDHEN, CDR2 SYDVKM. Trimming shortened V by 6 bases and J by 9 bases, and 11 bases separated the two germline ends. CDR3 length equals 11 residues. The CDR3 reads CASSFAWAQYF. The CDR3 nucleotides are TGTGCCAGCAGCTTCGCGTGGGCCCAGTACTTC.

The CDR3 loop is CASSTIQATGELFF. The CDR3 bases are TGCGCCAGCAGCACTATCCAGGCGACCGGGGAGCTGTTTTTT. This chain joins TRBV5-1 and TRBJ2-2; D unclear. Trimming pared 4 bases from V and 5 bases from J, leaving 12 bases between. This CDR3 spans 14 amino acids. Germline V gene lookup returns CDR1 SGHRS and CDR2 YFSETQ.

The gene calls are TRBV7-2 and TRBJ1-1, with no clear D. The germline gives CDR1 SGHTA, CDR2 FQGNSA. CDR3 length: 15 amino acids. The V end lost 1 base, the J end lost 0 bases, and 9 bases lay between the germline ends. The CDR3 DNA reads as TGTGCCAGCAGCTTAGAGGGTATGGTGAACACTGAAGCTTTCTTT. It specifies CASSLEGMVNTEAFF.

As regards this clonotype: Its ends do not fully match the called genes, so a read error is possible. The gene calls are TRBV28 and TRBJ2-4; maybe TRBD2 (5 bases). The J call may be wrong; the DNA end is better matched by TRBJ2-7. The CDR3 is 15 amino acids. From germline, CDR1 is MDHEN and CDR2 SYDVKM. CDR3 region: CANSSPAPEEYEQYF. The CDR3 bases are TGTGCCAACAGTTCACCCGCCCCGGAGGAATACGAGCAGTACTTC.

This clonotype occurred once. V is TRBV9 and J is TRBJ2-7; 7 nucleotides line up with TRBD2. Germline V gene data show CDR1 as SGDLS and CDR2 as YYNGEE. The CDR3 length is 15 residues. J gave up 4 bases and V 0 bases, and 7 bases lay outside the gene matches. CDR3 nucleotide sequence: TGTGCCAGCAGCGTAGGCAGCGGGGATCCATACGAGCAGTACTTC. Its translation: CASSVGSGDPYEQYF.

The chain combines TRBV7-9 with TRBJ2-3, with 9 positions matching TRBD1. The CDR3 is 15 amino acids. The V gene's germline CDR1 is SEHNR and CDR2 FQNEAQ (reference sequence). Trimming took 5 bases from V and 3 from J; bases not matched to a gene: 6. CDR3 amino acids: CASSGYRGRTDTQYF. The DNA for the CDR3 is TGTGCCAGCAGCGGATACAGGGGGCGTACAGATACGCAGTATTTT.

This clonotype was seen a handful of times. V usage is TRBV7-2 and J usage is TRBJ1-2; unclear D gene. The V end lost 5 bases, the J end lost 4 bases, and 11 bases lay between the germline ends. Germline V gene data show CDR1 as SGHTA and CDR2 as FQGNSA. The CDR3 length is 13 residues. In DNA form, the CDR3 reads TGTGCCAGCAGCGTAGGGTCGGTCTATGGCTACACCTTC. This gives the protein CASSVGSVYGYTF.

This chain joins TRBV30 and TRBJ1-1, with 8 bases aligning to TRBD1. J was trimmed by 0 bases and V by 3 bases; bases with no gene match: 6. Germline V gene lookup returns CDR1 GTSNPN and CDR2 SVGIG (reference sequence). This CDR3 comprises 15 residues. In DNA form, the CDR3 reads TGTGCCTGGAGCCCCGGACAGGGTTTGAACACTGAAGCTTTCTTT. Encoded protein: CAWSPGQGLNTEAFF.

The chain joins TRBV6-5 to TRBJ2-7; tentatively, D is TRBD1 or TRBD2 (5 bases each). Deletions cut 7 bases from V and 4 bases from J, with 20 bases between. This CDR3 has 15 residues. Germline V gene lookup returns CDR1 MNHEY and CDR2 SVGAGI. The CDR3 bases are TGTGCCAGCATTAGAGCCCCGGGACCGATGTACGAGCAGTACTTC. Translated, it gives CASIRAPGPMYEQYF.

CDR3 coding DNA: TGTGCCAGCAGTCACGGACAGGGAGAGGTCAAAAACATTCAGTACTTC. Protein product: CASSHGQGEVKNIQYF. The gene calls are TRBV6-6 and TRBJ2-4; 8 bases match TRBD1. The CDR3 is made up of 16 amino acids. V was pared by 5 bases and J by 3 bases, with 9 bases of the junction left unmatched. Germline CDR1 is MNHNY and CDR2 is SVGAGI (reference sequence).

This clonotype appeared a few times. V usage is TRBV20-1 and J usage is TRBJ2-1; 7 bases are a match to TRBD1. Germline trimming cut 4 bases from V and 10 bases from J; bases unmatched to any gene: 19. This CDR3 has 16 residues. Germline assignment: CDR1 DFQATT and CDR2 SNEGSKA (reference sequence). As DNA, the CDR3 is TGCAGTGCTACTTGGTTTGCTAGGGGGCTCGACGGAGAGCAGTTCTTC. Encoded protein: CSATWFARGLDGEQFF.

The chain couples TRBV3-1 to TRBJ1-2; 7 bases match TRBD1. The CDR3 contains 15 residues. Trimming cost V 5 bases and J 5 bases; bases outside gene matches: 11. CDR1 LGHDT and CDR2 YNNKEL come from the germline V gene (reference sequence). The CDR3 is CASSDRDSSVYGYTF. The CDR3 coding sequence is TGTGCCAGCAGCGACCGGGACAGCTCTGTTTATGGCTACACCTTC.

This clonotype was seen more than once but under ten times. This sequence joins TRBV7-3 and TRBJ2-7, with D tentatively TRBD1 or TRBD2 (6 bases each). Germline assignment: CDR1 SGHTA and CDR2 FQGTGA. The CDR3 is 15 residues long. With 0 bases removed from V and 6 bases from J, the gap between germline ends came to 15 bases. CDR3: CASSLTGGRAREQYF. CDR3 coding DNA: TGTGCCAGCAGCTTAACAGGGGGGCGTGCTCGCGAGCAGTACTTC. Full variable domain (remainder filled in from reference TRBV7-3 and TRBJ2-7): GAGVSQTPSNKVTEKGKYVELRCDPISGHTALYWYRQSLGQGPEFLIYFQGTGAADDSGLPNDRFFAVRPEGSVSTLKIQRTERGDSAVYLCASSLTGGRAREQYFGPGTRLTVT.

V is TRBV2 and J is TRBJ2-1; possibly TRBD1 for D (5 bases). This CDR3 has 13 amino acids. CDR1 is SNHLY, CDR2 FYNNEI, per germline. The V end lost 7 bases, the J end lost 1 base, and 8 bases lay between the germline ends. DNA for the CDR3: TGTGCCAGCATTGCAGGGTCCTACAATGAGCAGTTCTTC. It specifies CASIAGSYNEQFF.